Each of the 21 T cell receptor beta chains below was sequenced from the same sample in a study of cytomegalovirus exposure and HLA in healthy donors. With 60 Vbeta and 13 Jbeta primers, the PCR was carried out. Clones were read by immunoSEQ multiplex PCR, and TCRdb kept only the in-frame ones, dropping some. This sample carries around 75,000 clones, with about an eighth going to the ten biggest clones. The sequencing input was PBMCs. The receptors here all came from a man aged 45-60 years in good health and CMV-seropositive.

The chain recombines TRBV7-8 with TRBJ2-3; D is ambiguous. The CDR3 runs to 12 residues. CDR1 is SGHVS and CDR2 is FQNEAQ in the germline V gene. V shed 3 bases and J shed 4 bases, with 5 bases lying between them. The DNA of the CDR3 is TGTGCCAGCAGCTTGGGCCCAGATACGCAGTATTTT. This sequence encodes CASSLGPDTQYF.

In DNA, the CDR3 is TGTGCCAGCAGCCGGGACAACCAGCGAGGTGGCTACACCTTC. The encoded protein is CASSRDNQRGGYTF. The rearrangement joins TRBV14 to TRBJ1-2; TRBD1 is a possible D gene (6 bases). The CDR3 runs 14 residues. V was clipped by 4 bases and J by 7 bases, with 16 bases between them. CDR1 and CDR2 (germline): SGHDN, FVKESK. The variable domain in full, with the rest retrieved from reference TRBV14 and TRBJ1-2, is EAGVTQFPSHSVIEKGQTVTLRCDPISGHDNLYWYRRVMGKEIKFLLHFVKESKQDESGMPNNRFLAERTGGTYSTLKVQPAELEDSGVYFCASSRDNQRGGYTFGSGTRLTVV.

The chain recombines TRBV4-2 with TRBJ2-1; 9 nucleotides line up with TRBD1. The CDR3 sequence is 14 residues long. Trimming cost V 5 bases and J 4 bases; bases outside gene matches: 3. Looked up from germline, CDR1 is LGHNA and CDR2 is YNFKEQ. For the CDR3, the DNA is TGTGCCAGCAGCACGGACAGGGGATACAATGAGCAGTTCTTC. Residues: CASSTDRGYNEQFF.

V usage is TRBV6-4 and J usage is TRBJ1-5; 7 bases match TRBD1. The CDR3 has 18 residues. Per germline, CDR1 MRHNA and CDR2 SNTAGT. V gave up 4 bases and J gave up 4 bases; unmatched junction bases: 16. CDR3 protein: CASSVTTGARPPNQPQHF. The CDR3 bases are TGTGCCAGCAGTGTTACTACAGGGGCCCGTCCCCCGAATCAGCCCCAGCATTTT.

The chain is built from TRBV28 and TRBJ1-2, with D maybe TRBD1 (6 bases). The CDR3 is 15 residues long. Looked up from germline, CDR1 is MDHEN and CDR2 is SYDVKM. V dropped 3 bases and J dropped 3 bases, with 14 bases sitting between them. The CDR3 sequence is CASSFGNRDHYGYTF. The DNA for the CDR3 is TGTGCCAGCAGTTTTGGGAACAGGGACCACTATGGCTACACCTTC.

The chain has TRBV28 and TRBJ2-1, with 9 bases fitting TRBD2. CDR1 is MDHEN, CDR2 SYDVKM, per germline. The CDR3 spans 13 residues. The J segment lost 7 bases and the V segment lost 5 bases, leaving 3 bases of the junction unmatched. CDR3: CASSAGGRNEQFF. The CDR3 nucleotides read TGTGCCAGCAGTGCGGGAGGGAGGAATGAGCAGTTCTTC. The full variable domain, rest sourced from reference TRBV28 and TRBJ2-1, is DVKVTQSSRYLVKRTGEKVFLECVQDMDHENMFWYRQDPGLGLRLIYFSYDVKMKEKGDIPEGYSVSREKKERFSLILESASTNQTSMYLCASSAGGRNEQFFGPGTRLTVL.

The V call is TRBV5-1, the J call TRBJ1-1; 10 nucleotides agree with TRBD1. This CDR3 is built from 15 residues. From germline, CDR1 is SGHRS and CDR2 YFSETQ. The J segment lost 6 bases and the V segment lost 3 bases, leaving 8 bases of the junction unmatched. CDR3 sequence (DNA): TGCGCCAGCAGCTGGGGACAGGGGTGGGAGCCTGAAGCTTTCTTT. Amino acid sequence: CASSWGQGWEPEAFF.

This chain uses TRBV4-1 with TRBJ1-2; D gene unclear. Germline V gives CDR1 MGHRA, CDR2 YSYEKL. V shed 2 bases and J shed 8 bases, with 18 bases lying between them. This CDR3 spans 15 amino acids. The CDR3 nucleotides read TGCGCCAGCAGCCAACCGAGCGTAGGGAGGAAAGGCTACACCTTC. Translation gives CASSQPSVGRKGYTF.

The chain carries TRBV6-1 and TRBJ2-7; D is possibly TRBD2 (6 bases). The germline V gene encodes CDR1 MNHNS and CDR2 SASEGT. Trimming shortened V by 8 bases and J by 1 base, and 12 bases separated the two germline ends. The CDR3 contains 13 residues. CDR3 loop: CASQGAGSYEQYV. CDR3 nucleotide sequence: TGTGCCAGCCAAGGGGCGGGATCCTACGAGCAGTACGTC.

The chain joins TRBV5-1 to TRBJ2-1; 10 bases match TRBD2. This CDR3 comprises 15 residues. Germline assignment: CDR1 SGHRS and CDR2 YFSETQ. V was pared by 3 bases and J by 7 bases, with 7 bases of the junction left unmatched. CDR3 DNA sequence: TGCGCCAGCAGCTCTTGGACTAGCGGAAGTAATGAGCAGTTCTTC. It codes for CASSSWTSGSNEQFF. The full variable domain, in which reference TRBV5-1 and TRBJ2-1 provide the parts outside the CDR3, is KAGVTQTPRYLIKTRGQQVTLSCSPISGHRSVSWYQQTPGQGLQFLFEYFSETQRNKGNFPGRFSGRQFSNSRSEMNVSTLELGDSALYLCASSSWTSGSNEQFFGPGTRLTVL.

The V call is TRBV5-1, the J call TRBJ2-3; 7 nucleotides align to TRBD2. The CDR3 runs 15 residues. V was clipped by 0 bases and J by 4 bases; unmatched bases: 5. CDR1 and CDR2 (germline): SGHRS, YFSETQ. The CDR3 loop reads CASSLVGGMSDTQYF. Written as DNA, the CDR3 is TGCGCCAGCAGCTTGGTGGGGGGGATGTCAGATACGCAGTATTTT.

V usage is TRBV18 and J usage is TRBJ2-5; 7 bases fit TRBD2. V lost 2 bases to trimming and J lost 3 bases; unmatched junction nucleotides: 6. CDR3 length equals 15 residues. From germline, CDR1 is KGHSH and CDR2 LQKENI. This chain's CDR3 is CASSPVEAGKETQYF. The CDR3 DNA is TGTGCCAGCTCACCAGTAGAAGCGGGGAAAGAGACCCAGTACTTC.

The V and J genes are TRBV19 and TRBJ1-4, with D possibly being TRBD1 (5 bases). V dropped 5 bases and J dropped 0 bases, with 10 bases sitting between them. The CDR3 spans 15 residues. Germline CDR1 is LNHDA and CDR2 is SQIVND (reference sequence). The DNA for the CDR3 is TGTGCCAGTAGTCCTCGACAGACAACTAATGAAAAACTGTTTTTT. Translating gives CASSPRQTTNEKLFF.

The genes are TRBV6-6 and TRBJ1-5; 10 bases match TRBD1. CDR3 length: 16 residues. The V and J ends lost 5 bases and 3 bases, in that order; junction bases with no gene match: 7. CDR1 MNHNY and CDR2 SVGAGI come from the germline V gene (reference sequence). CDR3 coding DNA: TGTGCCAGCAGTACAAGACAGGGGGCAGTCAATCAGCCCCAGCATTTT. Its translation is CASSTRQGAVNQPQHF.

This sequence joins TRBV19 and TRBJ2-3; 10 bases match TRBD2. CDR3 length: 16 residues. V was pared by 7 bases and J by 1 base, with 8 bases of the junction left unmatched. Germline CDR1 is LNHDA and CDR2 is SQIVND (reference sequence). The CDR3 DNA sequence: TGTGCCAGTATCGCTCCGACTAGCGGGTGCACAGATACGCAGTATTTT. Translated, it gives CASIAPTSGCTDTQYF. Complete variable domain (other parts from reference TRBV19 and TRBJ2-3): DGGITQSPKYLFRKEGQNVTLSCEQNLNHDAMYWYRQDPGQGLRLIYYSQIVNDFQKGDIAEGYSVSREKKESFPLTVTSAQKNPTAFYLCASIAPTSGCTDTQYFGPGTRLTVL.

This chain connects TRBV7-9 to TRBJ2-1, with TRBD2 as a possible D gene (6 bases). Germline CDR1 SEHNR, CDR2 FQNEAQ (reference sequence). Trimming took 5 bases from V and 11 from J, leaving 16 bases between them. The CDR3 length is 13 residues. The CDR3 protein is CASSIWTNYQQFF. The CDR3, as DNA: TGTGCCAGCAGCATCTGGACTAACTACCAGCAGTTCTTC.

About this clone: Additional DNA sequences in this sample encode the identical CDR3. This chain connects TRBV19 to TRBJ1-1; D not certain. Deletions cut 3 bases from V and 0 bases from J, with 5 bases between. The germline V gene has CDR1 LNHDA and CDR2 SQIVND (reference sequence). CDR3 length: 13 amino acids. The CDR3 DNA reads TGTGCCAGTAGTATTTCGGTGAACACTGAAGCTTTCTTT. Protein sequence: CASSISVNTEAFF.

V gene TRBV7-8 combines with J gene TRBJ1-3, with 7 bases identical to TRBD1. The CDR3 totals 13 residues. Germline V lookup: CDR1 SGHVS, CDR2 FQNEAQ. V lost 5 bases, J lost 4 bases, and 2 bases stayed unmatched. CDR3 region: CASSKGQGNTIYF. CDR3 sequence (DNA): TGTGCCAGCAGCAAGGGACAGGGAAACACCATATATTTT.

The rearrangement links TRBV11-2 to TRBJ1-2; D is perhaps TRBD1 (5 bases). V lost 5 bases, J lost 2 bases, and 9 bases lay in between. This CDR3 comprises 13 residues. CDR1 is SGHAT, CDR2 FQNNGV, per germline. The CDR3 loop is CASSGGGNYGYTF. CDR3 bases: TGTGCCAGCAGCGGGGGAGGAAACTATGGCTACACCTTC.

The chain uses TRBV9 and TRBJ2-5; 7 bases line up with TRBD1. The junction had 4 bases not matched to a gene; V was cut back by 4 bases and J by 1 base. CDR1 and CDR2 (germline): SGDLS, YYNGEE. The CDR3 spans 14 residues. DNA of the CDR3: TGTGCCAGCAGCCCCGGACAGGTCCAAGAGACCCAGTACTTC. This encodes CASSPGQVQETQYF.

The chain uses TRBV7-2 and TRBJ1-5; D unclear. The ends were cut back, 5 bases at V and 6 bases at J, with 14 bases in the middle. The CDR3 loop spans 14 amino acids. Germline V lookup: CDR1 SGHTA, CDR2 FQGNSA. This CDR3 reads CASSRVVSSQPQHF. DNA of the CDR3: TGTGCCAGCAGCCGCGTTGTATCGAGTCAGCCCCAGCATTTT.